The rows below give T cell receptor beta chains drawn from one sample of a study of blood T cells in healthy people across ages. TCRdb re-analysed the 5' RACE reads in MiXCR, keeping a single row per CDR3 protein. The sample lists 1.4 million to 1.5 million distinct CDR3 sequences, roughly 40% seen once, with under 8% in the top ten. Sequenced input: blood. Receptor source: a young woman in good health. CDR3s include the opening cysteine and the closing phenylalanine or tryptophan. D genes are given only for firm matches. Clone size is shown for a subset of rows, as once, few, many or a class of expanded clone.

V gene	D gene	J gene	clone size	CDR3 length	CDR3 protein	CDR3 DNA
TRBV7-9	TRBD1	TRBJ2-7	.	15	CASTGRDRVWYEQYF	TGTGCCAGCACCGGCCGGGACAGGGTGTGGTACGAGCAGTACTTC
TRBV5-1	.	TRBJ2-2	.	14	CASSPGASAGELFF	TGCGCCAGCAGCCCCGGGGCTAGCGCCGGGGAGCTGTTTTTT
TRBV29-1	TRBD1	TRBJ1-2	few	13	CSVLGTGGNGYTF	TGCAGCGTACTAGGGACAGGGGGAAATGGCTACACCTTC
TRBV6-2/TRBV6-3	TRBD2	TRBJ2-1	few	15	CASSYALAGDLWQFF	TGTGCCAGCAGTTACGCACTAGCGGGAGATTTGTGGCAGTTCTTC
TRBV12-3/TRBV12-4	TRBD2	TRBJ2-1	.	16	CASSFSAGGPYNEQFF	TGTGCCAGCAGTTTTTCTGCGGGAGGACCCTACAATGAGCAGTTCTTC
TRBV7-2	.	TRBJ2-1	few	15	CASSLAKNVVNEQFF	TGTGCCAGCAGCTTAGCCAAGAACGTAGTCAATGAGCAGTTCTTC
TRBV6-1	.	TRBJ2-7	.	14	CAITDTMNPYEQYF	TGTGCCATCACCGATACAATGAACCCCTACGAGCAGTACTTC
TRBV5-1	.	TRBJ2-1	.	15	CASSSAQAGPDEQFF	TGCGCCAGCAGCTCGGCACAAGCGGGCCCCGATGAGCAGTTCTTC
TRBV6-1	.	TRBJ1-5	.	12	CASLSSNQPQHF	TGTGCCAGTCTATCTAGCAATCAGCCCCAGCATTTT
TRBV29-1	TRBD1	TRBJ1-2	.	12	CSVRTGYYGYTF	TGCAGCGTCCGGACAGGGTACTATGGCTACACCTTC
TRBV27	TRBD2	TRBJ2-1	few	15	CASSSPGLGVNEQFF	TGTGCCAGCAGTTCCCCGGGACTAGGGGTCAATGAGCAGTTCTTC
TRBV6-1	.	TRBJ2-7	few	13	CASRESLGNEQYF	TGTGCCAGCAGGGAATCCCTCGGCAATGAGCAGTACTTC
TRBV6-1	.	TRBJ1-4	few	14	CASSAGSSGEKLFF	TGTGCCAGCAGCGCGGGGTCATCGGGGGAAAAACTGTTTTTT
TRBV3-1	.	TRBJ2-1	.	14	CASTFWGEDNEQFF	TGTGCCAGCACCTTCTGGGGGGAGGATAATGAGCAGTTCTTC
TRBV6-1	TRBD2	TRBJ2-1	.	15	CASSEGTSGTDEQFF	TGTGCCAGCAGTGAGGGGACTAGCGGGACCGATGAGCAGTTCTTC
TRBV5-1	TRBD1	TRBJ1-2	.	15	CAGSVGQGRTYGYTF	TGCGCCGGCAGCGTAGGACAGGGGCGTACCTATGGCTACACCTTC
TRBV5-1	.	TRBJ1-4	.	15	CASSLTAALGEKLFF	TGCGCCAGCAGCTTAACCGCCGCTCTAGGAGAAAAACTGTTTTTT
TRBV10-1	TRBD1	TRBJ2-3	.	17	CASSESTGVGSTDTQYF	TGCGCCAGCAGTGAATCGACAGGGGTCGGGAGCACAGATACGCAGTATTTT
TRBV14	.	TRBJ2-1	few	14	CASSSSTGRNEQFF	TGTGCCAGCAGCTCGTCGACAGGGAGGAATGAGCAGTTCTTC
TRBV4-2	.	TRBJ2-1	.	20	CASSQEEGNSFMWVVNEQFF	TGTGCCAGCAGCCAAGAAGAGGGAAATAGTTTTATGTGGGTGGTGAATGAGCAGTTCTTC
TRBV20-1	TRBD2	TRBJ2-3	.	19	CSARDLDGTSGRATDTQYF	TGCAGTGCTAGAGATCTGGACGGGACTAGCGGGAGGGCCACAGATACGCAGTATTTT
TRBV3-1	TRBD2	TRBJ2-7	.	16	CASSPPLRLASGEQYF	TGTGCCAGCAGCCCCCCTCTTCGACTAGCCTCCGGCGAGCAGTACTTC
TRBV20-1	TRBD1	TRBJ2-7	.	13	CSARATGPYEQYF	TGCAGTGCTAGAGCGACAGGGCCGTACGAGCAGTACTTC
TRBV6-2/TRBV6-3	.	TRBJ2-7	few	12	CASSPHPTEQYF	TGTGCCAGCAGTCCGCACCCGACCGAGCAGTACTTC
TRBV20-1	.	TRBJ2-3	.	15	CSSRVREFPTDTQYF	TGCAGTTCTAGAGTACGGGAGTTTCCCACAGATACGCAGTATTTT
TRBV20-1	TRBD2	TRBJ2-7	.	14	CSATYGTSGNEQYF	TGCAGTGCCACTTACGGGACTAGCGGGAACGAGCAGTACTTC
TRBV4-1	TRBD2	TRBJ2-1	few	16	CASSQWASGGADEQFF	TGCGCCAGCAGCCAATGGGCTAGCGGGGGGGCGGATGAGCAGTTCTTC
TRBV6-2/TRBV6-3	TRBD2	TRBJ2-3	.	18	CAGSFPLTSGASTDMQYF	TGTGCCGGCAGTTTCCCCTTGACTAGCGGGGCTAGCACAGATATGCAGTATTTT
TRBV24-1	.	TRBJ2-1	few	13	CATSDPNVPQQFF	TGTGCCACCAGTGACCCCAATGTACCTCAGCAGTTCTTC
TRBV27	.	TRBJ2-7	few	14	CASSRIGGSYEQYF	TGTGCCAGCAGTCGGATCGGCGGGTCCTACGAGCAGTACTTC
TRBV27	TRBD2	TRBJ2-1	many	17	CASGGTSGGSSYNEQFF	TGTGCCAGCGGCGGGACTAGCGGGGGAAGCTCCTACAATGAGCAGTTCTTC
TRBV7-3	TRBD1	TRBJ2-1	.	15	CASSPRDSWVGEQFF	TGTGCCAGCAGCCCACGGGACAGCTGGGTCGGTGAGCAGTTCTTC
TRBV13	TRBD2	TRBJ2-7	once	15	CASSMYEGGRDEQYF	TGTGCCAGCAGCATGTATGAGGGAGGGCGGGACGAGCAGTACTTC
TRBV7-2	TRBD2	TRBJ2-7	many	13	CASRLAGGYEQYF	TGTGCCAGCAGACTAGCGGGAGGCTACGAGCAGTACTTC
TRBV14	.	TRBJ1-4	.	14	CASSQLGTNEKLFF	TGTGCCAGCAGCCAACTGGGGACTAATGAAAAACTGTTTTTT
TRBV5-8	.	TRBJ2-7	.	15	CASSLGMGAFYEQYF	TGTGCCAGCAGCTTAGGTATGGGGGCCTTCTACGAGCAGTACTTC
TRBV2	.	TRBJ2-1	few	15	CASTSSSSSYNEQFF	TGTGCCAGCACCTCTAGTTCGAGCTCCTACAATGAGCAGTTCTTC